A selection of T cell receptor beta chains follows, all from one sample in a study of blood T cell repertoires in COVID-19. Repertoires were generated with immunoSEQ multiplex PCR, while TCRdb's copy carries only in-frame clones and drops some. The repertoire holds a few hundred thousand clones, with about 87% as singletons. The specimen sequenced was PBMCs or T cells enriched from blood (not recorded which). These receptors all stem from a man younger than 35 with acute COVID-19. The CDR3 runs from the conserved cysteine through the conserved F or W. The D gene is left open where the match is weak. Rows give clone size only sometimes, using once, few, many, or a class for an expanded clone.

CDR3 protein,CDR3 DNA,clone size,V gene,D gene,J gene
CATSRGNVGVSYNEQFF,TGTGCCACCTCGCGGGGGAATGTAGGGGTCTCCTACAATGAGCAGTTCTTC,NA,TRBV19,TRBD2,TRBJ2-1
CAISEQASYEQYF,TGTGCCATCAGTGAACAGGCGTCCTACGAGCAGTACTTC,NA,TRBV10-3,NA,TRBJ2-7
CASSEADRAGYGYTF,TGTGCCAGCAGTGAAGCGGACAGGGCAGGCTATGGCTACACCTTC,NA,TRBV2,TRBD1,TRBJ1-2
CASTTGSSGNTIYF,TGTGCCAGCACGACAGGCTCCTCTGGAAACACCATATATTTT,NA,TRBV18,NA,TRBJ1-3
CACQSPTALLAEAFF,TGTGCCTGTCAATCTCCGACAGCCCTTCTTGCTGAAGCTTTCTTT,once,TRBV30,NA,TRBJ1-1
CASSGSGGETQYF,TGTGCCAGCAGTGGGTCAGGGGGAGAGACCCAGTACTTC,once,TRBV2,TRBD1,TRBJ2-5
CASSLSPGVGPLHF,TGTGCCAGCAGTTTATCCCCAGGGGTGGGACCCCTCCACTTT,once,TRBV28,NA,TRBJ1-6
CASSLDRAGGANVLTF,TGCGCCAGCAGCTTGGACAGGGCTGGTGGGGCCAACGTCCTGACTTTC,NA,TRBV5-1,NA,TRBJ2-6
CASSLPLSGVSSYEQYF,TGTGCCAGCAGCTTACCGCTAAGCGGGGTGAGCTCCTACGAGCAGTACTTC,NA,TRBV7-2,TRBD2,TRBJ2-7
CASSESGQGNQETQYF,TGCGCCAGCAGTGAGTCGGGACAGGGTAACCAAGAGACCCAGTACTTC,NA,TRBV10-1,TRBD1,TRBJ2-5
CASSSLAGWYEQYF,TGTGCCAGCAGTTCCCTAGCGGGATGGTACGAGCAGTACTTC,once,TRBV28,TRBD2,TRBJ2-7
CASSLKSTGPEGPSNYGYTF,TGTGCCAGCAGTTTGAAGTCCACAGGGCCAGAGGGACCCTCTAACTATGGCTACACCTTC,NA,TRBV28,NA,TRBJ1-2
CASSAARGGAAYEQYF,TGTGCCAGCAGTGCCGCAAGGGGGGGTGCGGCCTACGAGCAGTACTTC,NA,TRBV28,NA,TRBJ2-7
CAWSMGRETQYF,TGTGCCTGGAGTATGGGGAGGGAGACCCAGTACTTC,NA,TRBV30,NA,TRBJ2-5
CASSLQGSTEAFF,TGTGCCAGCAGCTTACAGGGTTCCACTGAAGCTTTCTTT,NA,TRBV2,NA,TRBJ1-1
CASSPAQLAGGYNEQFF,TGTGCCAGCAGTCCCGCCCAGTTAGCGGGAGGTTACAATGAGCAGTTCTTC,NA,TRBV28,TRBD2,TRBJ2-1
CASSEWEGTNTEAFF,TGTGCCAGCAGTGAGTGGGAGGGAACGAACACTGAAGCTTTCTTT,NA,TRBV2,NA,TRBJ1-1
CASSSGAVIDQPQHF,TGTGCCAGCAGTTCAGGGGCAGTGATCGATCAGCCCCAGCATTTT,NA,TRBV28,NA,TRBJ1-5
CASSLLEDYNEQFF,TGTGCCAGCTCACTTTTGGAGGACTACAATGAGCAGTTCTTC,NA,TRBV18,NA,TRBJ2-1
CASREGGGNEAFF,TGTGCCAGTAGAGAAGGCGGGGGCAATGAAGCTTTCTTT,NA,TRBV19,NA,TRBJ1-1
CASSLSGTYNSPLHF,TGTGCCAGCAGTTTATCCGGGACCTATAATTCACCCCTCCACTTT,NA,TRBV28,NA,TRBJ1-6
CASSYPSEQYF,TGTGCCAGCAGTTACCCGTCCGAGCAGTACTTC,NA,TRBV6-2/TRBV6-3,NA,TRBJ2-7
CAISVDIHSNQPQHF,TGTGCCATCAGTGTTGACATCCATAGCAATCAGCCCCAGCATTTT,NA,TRBV10-3,NA,TRBJ1-5
CASRFIDRVDEQYF,TGTGCCAGCAGATTTATCGACAGGGTGGACGAGCAGTACTTC,NA,TRBV2,TRBD1,TRBJ2-7
CAWSVPGTGTGPYGYTF,TGTGCCTGGAGTGTACCGGGGACCGGGACAGGGCCCTATGGCTACACCTTC,NA,TRBV30,TRBD1,TRBJ1-2
CASSRTSGSSYEQYF,TGTGCCAGCAGTCGGACTAGCGGGAGCTCCTACGAGCAGTACTTC,NA,TRBV2,TRBD2,TRBJ2-7
CASSLTLAGGDGSYNEQFF,TGTGCCAGTAGTCTGACTCTAGCGGGAGGTGATGGCTCCTACAATGAGCAGTTCTTC,NA,TRBV19,TRBD2,TRBJ2-1
CASSYQTGNSPLHF,TGTGCCAGCAGTTACCAGACAGGGAACTCACCCCTCCACTTT,NA,TRBV6-5,TRBD1,TRBJ1-6
CAWSVTITEVQYF,TGTGCCTGGAGTGTAACTATAACCGAAGTGCAGTACTTC,NA,TRBV30,NA,TRBJ2-7
CASSQVAGAANEQFF,TGCGCCAGCAGCCAAGTAGCGGGAGCGGCGAATGAGCAGTTCTTC,once,TRBV4-1,TRBD2,TRBJ2-1
CASSSDRTSYLYEQYF,TGTGCCAGCAGTTCGGACAGGACCTCGTACCTTTACGAGCAGTACTTC,NA,TRBV5-6,TRBD1,TRBJ2-7
CASSGAGNSYEQYF,TGTGCCAGCTCAGGGGCGGGAAACTCCTACGAGCAGTACTTC,NA,TRBV18,NA,TRBJ2-7
CASSPRQASGDTEAFF,TGTGCCAGCTCACCACGGCAGGCCTCGGGGGACACTGAAGCTTTCTTT,NA,TRBV18,NA,TRBJ1-1
CASNTPGQAPNQPQHF,TGTGCCAGCAATACCCCGGGACAGGCTCCGAATCAGCCCCAGCATTTT,once,TRBV6-6,TRBD1,TRBJ1-5
CATSWEKGQNYEQYF,TGTGCCACCAGTTGGGAAAAGGGACAGAACTACGAGCAGTACTTC,NA,TRBV15,TRBD1,TRBJ2-7
CASSSTGGDTGELFF,TGTGCCAGCAGTTCAACGGGAGGTGACACCGGGGAGCTGTTTTTT,NA,TRBV27,TRBD2,TRBJ2-2
CASSNSGREQFF,TGTGCCAGCAGTAACTCCGGGAGAGAGCAGTTCTTC,NA,TRBV28,NA,TRBJ2-1
CASSGSLGGNTEAFF,TGTGCCAGCAGTGGATCCCTAGGGGGGAACACTGAAGCTTTCTTT,NA,TRBV2,NA,TRBJ1-1
CASSQGWGRVHEQYF,TGCGCCAGCAGCCAAGGTTGGGGGAGGGTCCACGAGCAGTACTTC,NA,TRBV4-1,TRBD2,TRBJ2-7
CASSPGTGSADTQYF,TGTGCCAGCTCCCCTGGGACAGGGTCAGCAGATACGCAGTATTTT,NA,TRBV18,TRBD1,TRBJ2-3
CASSSPSGTSGSSYNEQFF,TGTGCCAGCAGTTCCCCCTCCGGGACTAGCGGGAGCTCCTACAATGAGCAGTTCTTC,once,TRBV27,TRBD2,TRBJ2-1
CASSLALARANEQFF,TGTGCCAGCAGCTTAGCCCTAGCGCGTGCTAATGAGCAGTTCTTC,NA,TRBV11-3,NA,TRBJ2-1